Each of the 12 T cell receptor beta chains below was sequenced from the same sample in a study of CD8 T cells in ankylosing spondylitis. Each CDR3 protein gets one entry after TCRdb re-called the 5' RACE reads with MiXCR. The table includes some 400,000 distinct CDR3 sequences, around 22% detected once. No antigen is known for these receptors. Findings of the study overall: A TCR beta motif of 8 or 9 highly homologous variants appeared characteristic of ankylosing spondylitis blood.

Sequencing was done on a sample of blood, either unsorted or a sorted T cell fraction (not recorded which). These receptors all come from a male donor with ankylosing spondylitis.

This clonotype came up a few times. The chain links TRBV7-3 to TRBJ2-1; D may be TRBD2 (5 bases). CDR3 length: 14 amino acids. Germline CDR1 and CDR2: SGHTA and FQGTGA. V was clipped by 1 base and J by 6 bases, with 10 bases between them. CDR3 amino acids: CASSLRRGINEQFF. The CDR3 coding sequence is TGTGCCAGCAGCTTAAGACGAGGGATCAATGAGCAGTTCTTC.

This chain connects TRBV7-2 to TRBJ1-1; D is unclear. V was shortened by 4 bases and J by 5 bases, with 17 bases between the two germline ends. This CDR3 comprises 15 residues. CDR1 SGHTA and CDR2 FQGNSA come from the germline V gene. For the CDR3, the DNA is TGTGCCAGCAGCTCCTTAATCCCCGGGGTTACTGAAGCTTTCTTT. Protein product: CASSSLIPGVTEAFF.

The J gene is TRBJ2-3, the V gene TRBV3-1; TRBD2 agrees at 8 bases. V shed 4 bases and J 8 bases; nucleotides not matched to a gene: 8. The germline gives CDR1 LGHDT, CDR2 YNNKEL (reference sequence). CDR3 length equals 14 residues. CDR3: CASSRGGTSGTQYF. The CDR3 nucleotides are TGTGCCAGCAGCCGCGGGGGGACTAGTGGTACGCAGTATTTT.

The chain joins TRBV2 to TRBJ2-3; TRBD2 is a possible D gene (5 bases). Looked up from germline, CDR1 is SNHLY and CDR2 is FYNNEI. The CDR3 covers 16 residues. V lost 4 bases, J lost 0 bases, and 14 bases lay in between. CDR3 DNA: TGTGCCAGCAGTGTTACAAGGACTCCGAGCACAGATACGCAGTATTTT. It is translated as CASSVTRTPSTDTQYF.

This clonotype was observed a few times. The V call is TRBV15, the J call TRBJ2-3; D ambiguous. Germline CDR1 LNHNV, CDR2 YYDKDF (reference sequence). Trimming removed 1 base at V and 5 bases at J, with 7 bases between. The CDR3 spans 13 residues. CDR3 residues: CATSRGPGDTQYF. DNA for the CDR3: TGTGCCACCAGCAGAGGTCCGGGAGATACGCAGTATTTT.

J is TRBJ1-1 and V is TRBV6-2 or TRBV6-3, with 7 bases fitting TRBD1. The germline gives CDR1 MNHEY, CDR2 SVGEGT. V was pared by 0 bases and J by 4 bases, with 5 bases of the junction left unmatched. This CDR3 contains 15 residues. For the CDR3, the DNA is TGTGCCAGCAGTTACTCCGCCCAGGGGGGCACTGAAGCTTTCTTT. This encodes CASSYSAQGGTEAFF.

The gene calls are TRBV7-8 and TRBJ2-7, with 8 bases that match TRBD2. CDR3 length: 17 amino acids. The J segment lost 0 bases and the V segment lost 5 bases, leaving 12 bases of the junction unmatched. The germline CDR1 and CDR2 sequences are SGHVS and FQNEAQ. The CDR3 DNA follows: TGTGCCAGCAGCCTGGCTGGCGGGCGGGAGGTCTCCTACGAGCAGTACTTC. Its protein product is CASSLAGGREVSYEQYF.

This clonotype has just a few counts. The V call is TRBV9, the J call TRBJ2-1, with 7 positions matching TRBD2. Trimming at V came to 0 bases and at J to 0 bases, leaving 3 bases not matched to a gene. This CDR3 has 16 amino acids. CDR1 is SGDLS, CDR2 YYNGEE, per germline. In DNA, the CDR3 is TGTGCCAGCAGCGTAGAAGGCGGGAGCTCCTACAATGAGCAGTTCTTC. Protein product: CASSVEGGSSYNEQFF. Full variable domain (rest looked up from reference TRBV9 and TRBJ2-1): DSGVTQTPKHLITATGQRVTLRCSPRSGDLSVYWYQQSLDQGLQFLIQYYNGEERAKGNILERFSAQQFPDLHSELNLSSLELGDSALYFCASSVEGGSSYNEQFFGPGTRLTVL.

The chain couples TRBV7-9 to TRBJ2-5; perhaps TRBD1 as D (5 bases). Trimming took off 4 bases at V and 2 bases at J, with 11 bases between the two ends. Germline V gene sequence: CDR1 SEHNR, CDR2 FQNEAQ (reference sequence). The CDR3 runs 14 residues. The CDR3: CASSSDSLQETQYF. CDR3 coding DNA: TGTGCCAGCAGCTCAGACAGTTTGCAAGAGACCCAGTACTTC.

The chain couples TRBV29-1 to TRBJ2-2; 10 bases are shared with TRBD1. Germline V lookup: CDR1 SQVTM, CDR2 ANQGSEA. The ends lost 4 bases at V and 6 bases at J; junction bases unmatched: 2. This CDR3 has 13 amino acids. CDR3 nucleotide sequence: TGCAGCGTTGGAGGGACAGGGGCCGGGGAGCTGTTTTTT. It specifies CSVGGTGAGELFF.

This chain links TRBV28 with TRBJ2-5; no clear D gene. CDR3 length: 14 residues. Germline V CDR1 and CDR2: MDHEN, SYDVKM. The V end was cut by 6 bases, the J end by 1 base, with 12 bases between. The CDR3 region is CASSPTQFQETQYF. CDR3 nucleotide sequence: TGTGCCAGCAGCCCGACTCAATTCCAAGAGACCCAGTACTTC.

The V gene is TRBV18, the J gene TRBJ2-5; TRBD1 aligns across 9 bases. The V gene end was trimmed by 0 bases and the J gene end by 5 bases; junction bases not matched to a gene: 4. Per germline, CDR1 KGHSH and CDR2 LQKENI. CDR3 length: 15 residues. The CDR3 DNA follows: TGTGCCAGCTCACCACCGGGACAGGGCTGGGAGACCCAGTACTTC. Protein sequence: CASSPPGQGWETQYF.